Each of the 18 T cell receptor beta chains below was sequenced from the same sample in a study of vaccination and CD4 T cells after COVID-19. As to treatment: roughly 11-day PBMC culture with coronavirus spike peptide pools or control peptides (ViraFEST assay). Their antigens are not known. The Oncomine TCR Beta short-read assay sequenced DNA from cultured CD4+ T cells. TCRdb reanalysed the PCR reads using MiXCR and keeps one entry per CDR3 protein. In the table there are roughly 8,400 distinct CDR3 sequences, approximately 64% of which are singletons. The starting material was cultured CD4+ T cells from blood, obtained after SARS-CoV-2 vaccination. All receptors derive from a human donor with COVID-19.

The J gene is TRBJ2-6, the V gene TRBV6-5; 7 bases are shared with TRBD2. Germline V gives CDR1 MNHEY, CDR2 SVGAGI. The CDR3 is 16 residues long. V shed 1 base, J shed 3 bases, and the junction held 3 bases outside the gene matches. In nucleotides, the CDR3 is TGTGCCAGCAGTTACTTCCGGGGGGTTGGGGCCAACGTCCTGACTTTC. This translates into CASSYFRGVGANVLTF.

By frequency in the sample, this clonotype is medium-sized. The rearrangement uses TRBV7-2 and TRBJ2-6; no clear D. V lost 3 bases and J 3 bases, leaving 3 bases between the germline ends. The CDR3 is made up of 13 amino acids. The germline gives CDR1 SGHTA, CDR2 FQGNSA. CDR3 sequence (DNA): TGTGCCAGCAGCTTTAGTGGGGCCAACGTCCTGACTTTC. It is translated as CASSFSGANVLTF.

The rearrangement uses TRBV12-3 or TRBV12-4 and TRBJ1-5; D gene uncertain. This CDR3 region has 14 residues. V dropped 3 bases and J dropped 4 bases, with 10 bases sitting between them. The chain's CDR3 is CASSFAGSNQPQHF. CDR3 nucleotide sequence: TGTGCCAGCAGTTTTGCAGGCTCTAATCAGCCCCAGCATTTT.

This clonotype was picked up a small number of times. The chain employs TRBV20-1 and TRBJ2-3, with D possibly TRBD2 on 6 matching bases. This CDR3 comprises 12 residues. V lost 7 bases, J lost 2 bases, and 10 bases lay in between. Germline V gene lookup returns CDR1 DFQATT and CDR2 SNEGSKA (reference sequence). The CDR3, as DNA: TGCAGTGGGGAGGAGTCCACAGATACGCAGTATTTT. Encoded protein: CSGEESTDTQYF.

This clonotype has only one observation. The chain recombines TRBV6-2 or TRBV6-3 with TRBJ2-5; D unresolved. V was shortened by 2 bases and J by 3 bases, with 19 bases between the two germline ends. The CDR3 has 17 residues. Germline values: CDR1 MNHEY, CDR2 SVGEGT. CDR3 sequence reads: CASSYGHGRNFEETQYF. The CDR3 nucleotides are TGTGCCAGCAGTTACGGGCACGGAAGAAATTTCGAAGAGACCCAGTACTTC.

The chain employs TRBV7-2 and TRBJ1-6; D ambiguous. Trimming left V 5 bases short and J 9 bases short, with 11 bases between. Germline lookup yields CDR1 SGHTA and CDR2 FQGNSA. The CDR3 is made up of 13 amino acids. The CDR3 reads CASSQSLVSPLHF. The CDR3 DNA follows: TGTGCCAGCAGCCAGAGTCTGGTTTCACCCCTCCACTTT.

The chain couples TRBV11-3 to TRBJ2-5; D gene unclear. Germline lookup yields CDR1 SGHNT and CDR2 YENEEA. The V and J ends lost 4 bases and 5 bases respectively, with 11 bases between them. The CDR3 is 13 amino acids. CDR3 residues: CASSSRFGETQYF. CDR3 nucleotide sequence: TGTGCCAGCAGCTCAAGGTTCGGGGAGACCCAGTACTTC. Full variable domain (remainder filled in from reference TRBV11-3 and TRBJ2-5): EAGVVQSPRYKIIEKKQPVAFWCNPISGHNTLYWYLQNLGQGPELLIRYENEEAVDDSQLPKDRFSAERLKGVDSTLKIQPAELGDSAVYLCASSSRFGETQYFGPGTRLLVL.

CDR3 protein: CSVRYLPSEETQYF. The CDR3 DNA sequence: TGCAGCGTGAGATATCTCCCCTCAGAAGAGACCCAGTACTTC. This rearrangement joins TRBV29-1 to TRBJ2-5, with no clear D. Trimming cost V 6 bases and J 3 bases, with 17 bases left between them. Germline lookup yields CDR1 SQVTM and CDR2 ANQGSEA. The CDR3 runs to 14 residues.

The chain couples TRBV15 to TRBJ1-3; tentative D call: TRBD1 (5 bases). With 1 base removed from V and 0 bases from J, the gap between germline ends came to 10 bases. The CDR3 is 16 amino acids. Germline CDR1 and CDR2: LNHNV and YYDKDF (reference sequence). In DNA form, the CDR3 reads TGTGCCACCAGCAGAGGGGACGCACACTCTGGAAACACCATATATTTT. Protein sequence: CATSRGDAHSGNTIYF.

The rearrangement uses TRBV11-2 and TRBJ2-5, with D maybe TRBD2 (6 bases). Per germline, CDR1 SGHAT and CDR2 FQNNGV. Trimming removed 5 bases from V and 2 bases from J, with 15 bases in between. The CDR3 extends over 15 amino acids. This chain's CDR3 is CASSPRPGGQETQYF. CDR3 DNA: TGTGCCAGCAGCCCCAGGCCCGGGGGACAAGAGACCCAGTACTTC.

This clonotype turned up a few times. This chain links TRBV20-1 with TRBJ2-5; D is possibly TRBD2 (6 bases). Per germline, CDR1 DFQATT and CDR2 SNEGSKA (reference sequence). The CDR3 sequence is 13 residues long. Trimming removed 7 bases at V and 5 bases at J, with 17 bases between. The CDR3 loop reads CSGRGTLGETQYF. The CDR3 bases are TGCAGTGGGAGGGGCACCTTAGGGGAGACCCAGTACTTC.

The chain is built from TRBV6-1 and TRBJ1-5, with 7 nucleotides matching TRBD1. The V gene end was trimmed by 6 bases and the J gene end by 8 bases; junction bases not matched to a gene: 7. Germline V gene lookup returns CDR1 MNHNS and CDR2 SASEGT. The CDR3 loop spans 13 amino acids. The CDR3 bases are TGTGCCAGCAGCCAAGACAGGGCCGAGCCCCAGCATTTT. This sequence encodes CASSQDRAEPQHF.

V gene TRBV30 combines with J gene TRBJ2-6; the D gene is possibly TRBD1 (5 bases). Germline V gives CDR1 GTSNPN, CDR2 SVGIG (reference sequence). The CDR3 sequence is 14 residues long. V was trimmed by 6 bases and J by 1 base, leaving 10 bases between them. CDR3 DNA: TGTGCCTGTACCAGGGAATCTGGGGCCAACGTCCTGACTTTC. As protein: CACTRESGANVLTF. The entire variable domain, with the rest obtained from reference TRBV30 and TRBJ2-6, is as follows: SQTIHQWPATLVQPVGSPLSLECTVEGTSNPNLYWYRQAAGRGLQLLFYSVGIGQISSEVPQNLSASRPQDRQFILSSKKLLLSDSGFYLCACTRESGANVLTFGAGSRLTVL.

As concerns this clonotype: This likely came from a read error, as a far larger clone is one base away. V gene TRBV6-6 combines with J gene TRBJ1-6; D unresolved. Germline CDR1 reads MNHNY; CDR2 reads SVGAGI (reference sequence). The CDR3 loop spans 16 amino acids. CDR3 bases: TGTGTCAGCAGCCGCGAGGGTGGAAGAGGAATTTCACCCCTCCACTTT. Amino acids: CVSSREGGRGISPLHF.

V gene TRBV11-3 combines with J gene TRBJ2-1, with D hard to call. The CDR3 is 12 residues long. V was clipped by 1 base and J by 10 bases, with 8 bases between them. The V gene's germline CDR1 is SGHNT and CDR2 YENEEA. CDR3: CASSLVSQEQFF. DNA for the CDR3: TGTGCCAGCAGCTTAGTGAGTCAGGAGCAGTTCTTC.

The rearrangement joins TRBV20-1 to TRBJ2-2; D ambiguous. V was pared by 3 bases and J by 0 bases, with 8 bases between. Germline V lookup: CDR1 DFQATT, CDR2 SNEGSKA (reference sequence). This CDR3 is 14 amino acids long. The CDR3 DNA reads TGCAGTGCTAGTGACATCGCGAACACCGGGGAGCTGTTTTTT. It translates to CSASDIANTGELFF.

V usage is TRBV12-3 or TRBV12-4 and J usage is TRBJ2-2; D tentatively fits TRBD1 or TRBD2 (5 bases each). V was pared by 4 bases and J by 7 bases, with 13 bases between. This CDR3 contains 14 residues. CDR3 in amino acids: CASSSHGGSGELFF. The CDR3 DNA sequence: TGTGCCAGCAGTTCGCATGGGGGAAGCGGGGAGCTGTTTTTT.

The table lists this clonotype with a few counts. This rearrangement joins TRBV20-1 to TRBJ1-1; D perhaps matches TRBD1 (5 bases). Germline V gene lookup returns CDR1 DFQATT and CDR2 SNEGSKA (reference sequence). This CDR3 has 18 amino acids. Trimming removed 4 bases from V and 4 bases from J, with 28 bases in between. The CDR3 bases are TGCAGTGCTAAGCCCGGGCGCGGGGGGAAGGTCGGTGTCACTGAAGCTTTCTTT. This sequence encodes CSAKPGRGGKVGVTEAFF.